One T cell receptor (beta chain) is described in this entry. The record originates from a study of blood T cell repertoires in COVID-19. Background on the study: T cells, B-cell-depleted T cells, or PBMCs supplied cDNA or gDNA.

Assignment of participants to cohorts was predicated upon participant-reported clinical history. Recovery among Cohort 3 donors was established by two negative PCRs, clearance, or symptom resolution. This CDR3 is built from 15 residues. V lost 3 bases, J lost 4 bases, and 8 bases stayed unmatched. Looked up from germline, CDR1 is MGHRA and CDR2 is YSYEKL. Under the authors' procedure: Reference gene primer amplification in the assay estimated nucleated cell counts. Only in-frame clones appear in the TCRdb table, and some are missing; sequencing was by immunoSEQ multiplex PCR. That table supplies the V and J calls and clone size; D and trimming were determined from the DNA. The data hold some 250,000 clones, with approximately 84% observed a single time.

The chain employs TRBV4-1 and TRBJ2-5; TRBD2 matches at 7 bases. Specimen: PBMCs or T cells enriched from blood (not recorded which). The clonotype was recovered from a man between 35 and 55 years old who had recovered from COVID-19. The CDR3 bases are TGCGCCAGCAGCCATCGTTTAGGGGAGGGAGAGACCCAGTACTTC. Translated, it gives CASSHRLGEGETQYF.